This T cell receptor beta chain stems from a study of CDR3 diversity in severe acne (dated by TCRdb to the late 2010s). The CDR3 covers 15 residues, taking in both the cysteine and the phenylalanine. Left in the record is the CDR3 DNA by itself, 45 bases read in frame from the first base. V and J are trimmed by 3 bases and 2 bases, and the gene matches miss 5 bases of the junction. CDR1 and CDR2 are drawn from the germline V gene (reference sequence): WNHNN, SYGVQD. As to this clonotype: The antigen this receptor binds is unknown. Base-call qualities are not available, and no considerably larger clone is one nucleotide away.

Receptor amplification or capture employed PCR. TCRdb names Illumina HiSeq 2000 as the instrument used. In-frame beta chains were kept once TCRdb had trimmed the public reads at Q25 with fastp and called clones with MiXCR. Merged by CDR3 protein, the rows form single entries marked with the most common genes and DNA. The sample profile shows some 84,000 distinct CDR3 sequences; over 40% of them were found once. The ten largest clones represent around 15% of the sample. Sequenced input: blood. The chain links TRBV10-1 with TRBJ2-7; 9 bases in between match TRBD1. The clonotype was recovered from a male donor in good health, without acne. The CDR3 is CASSEGTGRTYEQYF. The nucleotides read TGCGCCAGCAGTGAAGGGACAGGGCGTACCTACGAGCAGTACTTC.